This T cell receptor beta chain was observed in a study of cytomegalovirus exposure and HLA in healthy donors. Study-level information: Some 80 million unique TCRs from HLA-typed donors were held in an early data release.

As regards this clone: Its antigen is unknown.

The CDR3 is 16 amino acids. From germline, CDR1 is LNHDA and CDR2 SQIVND (reference sequence). V dropped 10 bases and J dropped 5; count of bases not matched to a gene: 11. It was with 60 Vbeta and 13 Jbeta primers that the PCR ran. Source study methods: Unique TCR beta chains totaled some 88 million in a later count, with roughly 11 million of them shared. The protocol was immunoSEQ multiplex PCR, while the TCRdb copy is restricted to in-frame clones and leaves out a portion. The D gene and trimming were derived from the DNA, and the V and J assignments and clone size from that table. The profile shows 150,000 or so clones, over 65% of them singletons. Study outcomes and limitations: For presence/absence analyses, sequencing depth was assumed to be roughly uniform across donors.

The specimen sequenced was PBMCs. The receptor's source is a man aged 30 to 45 in good health and CMV-seronegative. This sequence joins TRBV19 and TRBJ2-2; TRBD1 matches at 12 bases. Here the CDR3 reads CATVSLGQGATGELFF. The CDR3 bases are TGTGCCACCGTTTCCTTGGGACAGGGGGCAACCGGGGAGCTGTTTTTT. Looking up the rest from reference TRBV19 and TRBJ2-2 gives the full variable domain: DGGITQSPKYLFRKEGQNVTLSCEQNLNHDAMYWYRQDPGQGLRLIYYSQIVNDFQKGDIAEGYSVSREKKESFPLTVTSAQKNPTAFYLCATVSLGQGATGELFFGEGSRLTVL.